These 14 T cell receptor beta chains came from one sample sequenced in a study of T cells in Graves' hyperthyroidism and ophthalmopathy. Amplification targeted TCR beta CDR3 regions from RNA transcripts. The TCR CDR3 was amplified in a first-round RT-PCR using the HTBI primer set. TCRdb reprocessed the multiplex PCR reads with MiXCR, giving one entry per CDR3 protein. The sample includes roughly 520,000 distinct CDR3 sequences, around 22% seen only once; the top ten take 11%. The sample comprised blood. The receptor set was obtained from a woman under 40 with Graves' ophthalmopathy.

This clonotype was seen more than once but under ten times. The chain employs TRBV20-1 and TRBJ1-2; 7 nucleotides agree with TRBD1. The CDR3 spans 17 residues. With V trimmed by 5 bases and J by 8 bases, 23 bases remained unmatched. Looked up from germline, CDR1 is DFQATT and CDR2 is SNEGSKA (reference sequence). CDR3 sequence reads: CSAELRPRGTDSLGYTF. The CDR3 DNA sequence: TGCAGTGCTGAACTTCGTCCCCGAGGGACAGATTCCTTAGGCTACACCTTC.

This clonotype appeared many times. The chain carries TRBV5-1 and TRBJ2-7; a possible D gene is TRBD1 (5 bases). V shed 4 bases and J shed 3 bases, with 14 bases lying between them. The CDR3 extends over 14 amino acids. The germline V gene has CDR1 SGHRS and CDR2 YFSETQ. CDR3 sequence (DNA): TGCGCCAGCAGCATCGGACATTCCGACTACGAGCAGTACTTC. Residues: CASSIGHSDYEQYF.

The chain employs TRBV3-1 and TRBJ2-1; D perhaps matches TRBD2 (5 bases). Trimming removed 5 bases at V and 6 bases at J, with 14 bases between. CDR3 size: 14 residues. From germline, CDR1 is LGHDT and CDR2 YNNKEL (reference sequence). The DNA of the CDR3 is TGTGCCAGCAGCTACGAGGCCGGGGTCAATGAGCAGTTCTTC. Its translation: CASSYEAGVNEQFF.

This clonotype was counted between two and nine times. This chain joins TRBV2 and TRBJ2-5, with D possibly being TRBD1 or TRBD2 (5 bases each). Per the germline V gene, CDR1 is SNHLY and CDR2 is FYNNEI. The ends were cut back, 5 bases at V and 7 bases at J, with 23 bases in the middle. The CDR3 has 16 residues. Written as DNA, the CDR3 is TGTGCCAGCAGTACCGGGGCAGAAGGGGCAGGCGTGACCCAGTACTTC. Its translation: CASSTGAEGAGVTQYF.

This clonotype occurred many times. V and J are TRBV12-3 or TRBV12-4 and TRBJ2-3, with 8 bases aligning to TRBD2. The trim removed 5 bases at V and 0 bases at J, leaving 7 bases unmatched. There are 16 residues in the CDR3. CDR3 DNA sequence: TGTGCCAGCAGTGATTATAGCGGGGCGAGCACAGATACGCAGTATTTT. Its translation is CASSDYSGASTDTQYF.

This clonotype was counted many times. The chain joins TRBV11-1 to TRBJ2-2; 10 bases fit TRBD2. The CDR3 runs 20 residues. In germline, CDR1 is SGHAT, CDR2 FQDESV (reference sequence). Trimming took 0 bases from V and 0 from J; bases not matched to a gene: 10. The CDR3 sequence: CASSLAGLAGVRPNTGELFF. The DNA for the CDR3 is TGTGCCAGCAGCTTAGCGGGGCTAGCGGGGGTGCGACCGAACACCGGGGAGCTGTTTTTT.

Comments on this clonotype: The junction shows a germline mismatch at one end, possibly a read error. The CDR3 DNA is TGTGCTAGCAGCTTACCGGGGGCAGAGACCCAGTACTTC. This codes for CASSLPGAETQYF. V usage is TRBV7-7 and J usage is TRBJ2-5, with D possibly being TRBD1 or TRBD2 (6 bases each). This CDR3 is built from 13 residues. CDR1 SSHAT and CDR2 FNYEAQ come from the germline V gene (reference sequence).

The chain uses TRBV4-2 and TRBJ1-1; D call uncertain. Trimming took off 0 bases at V and 0 bases at J, with 5 bases between the two ends. The germline gives CDR1 LGHNA, CDR2 YNFKEQ. The CDR3 has 14 amino acids. This CDR3 reads CASSQDSLNTEAFF. CDR3 DNA sequence: TGTGCCAGCAGCCAAGATAGCTTGAACACTGAAGCTTTCTTT.

This clonotype was detected many times. The chain is built from TRBV6-5 and TRBJ2-7; no definite D call. V lost 3 bases to trimming and J lost 4 bases, with 16 bases between them. Per germline, CDR1 MNHEY and CDR2 SVGAGI. The CDR3 sequence is 15 residues long. The CDR3 protein is CASSYVWDKGYEQYF. The CDR3 DNA reads as TGTGCCAGCAGTTATGTCTGGGATAAAGGTTACGAGCAGTACTTC.

This chain joins TRBV15 and TRBJ2-7; 8 bases map to TRBD1. The CDR3 has 13 amino acids. CDR1 is LNHNV, CDR2 YYDKDF, per germline (reference sequence). V gave up 0 bases and J gave up 6 bases; unmatched junction bases: 1. Written as DNA, the CDR3 is TGTGCCACCAGCAGAGAAGACAGGGGCGAGCAGTACTTC. This translates into CATSREDRGEQYF.

This sequence joins TRBV11-2 and TRBJ2-7, with D tentatively TRBD1 (6 bases). Germline CDR1 SGHAT, CDR2 FQNNGV. The CDR3 loop spans 16 amino acids. The V and J ends lost 0 bases and 1 base respectively, with 13 bases between them. Here the CDR3 reads CASSLESPGDSYEQYF. The CDR3, as DNA: TGTGCCAGCAGCTTAGAAAGCCCAGGGGATTCCTACGAGCAGTACTTC.

Worth noting for this clonotype: The conserved phenylalanine or tryptophan normally closing the CDR3 is absent here, so this likely arose from a read error. The chain carries TRBV4-2 and TRBJ1-2; D not certain. With 4 bases removed from V and 3 bases from J, the gap between germline ends came to 12 bases. Germline lookup yields CDR1 LGHNA and CDR2 YNFKEQ. The CDR3 length is 14 residues. The CDR3 is CASSPSTGDYGYTY. The CDR3 bases are TGTGCCAGCAGCCCCTCAACCGGGGACTATGGCTACACCTAC.

This chain uses TRBV6-1 with TRBJ1-1; tentatively, D is TRBD1 (6 bases). This CDR3 comprises 14 residues. CDR1 MNHNS and CDR2 SASEGT come from the germline V gene. Trimming shortened V by 5 bases and J by 1 base, and 11 bases separated the two germline ends. This chain's CDR3 is CASSKDRENTEAFF. CDR3 nucleotides: TGTGCCAGCAGTAAGGACAGAGAGAACACTGAAGCTTTCTTT.

V gene TRBV12-3 or TRBV12-4 combines with J gene TRBJ2-2; D possibly uses TRBD1 or TRBD2 (6 bases each). Trimming left V 3 bases short and J 6 bases short, with 14 bases between. The CDR3 is 15 residues long. In nucleotides, the CDR3 is TGTGCCAGCAGTTTCGGGGGCTGGTATGCCGGGGAGCTGTTTTTT. It translates to CASSFGGWYAGELFF.